This T cell receptor (beta chain) originates from a study of T cells in Graves' hyperthyroidism and ophthalmopathy. As to this clonotype: Its antigen is not known.

The source material, RNA transcripts, was used to amplify TCR beta CDR3 regions. First-round RT-PCR with HTBI primers amplified the TCR CDR3 region. One entry per CDR3 protein results from TCRdb running MiXCR on the multiplex PCR reads. There are 650,000 to 850,000 distinct CDR3 sequences in the sample; about 19% occur only once, and 16% lies in the top ten. General study findings and limits: Ophthalmopathy could be told apart from stable hyperthyroidism with a 13 V-J model. The model foresaw ophthalmopathy a median approximately 6.1 months prior to onset. Blood held most thyroid clonotypes expanded above 0.001 frequency.

Uncontrolled infection, other autoimmune disease, pregnancy or lactation led to exclusion. The CDR3 spans 16 residues. The germline gives CDR1 GTSNPN, CDR2 SVGIG (reference sequence). With 0 bases removed from V and 4 bases from J, the gap between germline ends came to 16 bases. This receptor was taken from a woman aged 45-60 years with Graves' hyperthyroidism that later progressed to Graves' ophthalmopathy. The material sequenced was blood. The chain combines TRBV30 with TRBJ1-3, with D hard to call. CDR3 amino acids: CAWSVESLPPGNTIYF. The CDR3, as DNA: TGTGCCTGGAGTGTAGAAAGCCTACCACCCGGAAACACCATATATTTT.